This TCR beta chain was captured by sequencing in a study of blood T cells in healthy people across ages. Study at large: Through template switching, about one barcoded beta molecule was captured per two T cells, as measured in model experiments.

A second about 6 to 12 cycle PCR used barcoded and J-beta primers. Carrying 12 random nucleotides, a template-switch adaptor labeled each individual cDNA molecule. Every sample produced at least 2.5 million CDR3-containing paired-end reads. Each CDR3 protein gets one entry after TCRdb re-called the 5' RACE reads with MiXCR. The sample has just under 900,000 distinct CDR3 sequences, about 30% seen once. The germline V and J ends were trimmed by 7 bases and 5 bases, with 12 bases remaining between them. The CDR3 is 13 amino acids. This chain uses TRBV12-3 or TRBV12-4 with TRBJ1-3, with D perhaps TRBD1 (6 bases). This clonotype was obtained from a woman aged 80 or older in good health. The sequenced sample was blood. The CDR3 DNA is TGTGCCAGCACCTACAGGGAAAGAAACACCATATATTTT. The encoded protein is CASTYRERNTIYF.